This TCR beta chain was sequenced in a study of blood T cell repertoires in COVID-19. About the study: There were acute and convalescent COVID-19 samples, and they came from the United States, Italy and Spain. From T cells, B-cell-depleted T cells, or PBMCs came the material, which was cDNA or gDNA.

In the study's own analysis: Counts of nucleated cells, estimated from reference gene primer amplification, were obtained. Sequenced by immunoSEQ multiplex PCR; TCRdb stores in-frame clones only, minus some. V, J and clone size are those of that table, while D and trimming were read from the DNA. Among 180,000 or so clones listed, 80% to 90% were seen once. The germline gives CDR1 SEHNR, CDR2 FQNEAQ (reference sequence). The junction had 8 bases not matched to a gene; V was cut back by 5 bases and J by 4 bases. The CDR3 contains 15 residues. Source material: peripheral blood. The J gene is TRBJ2-3, the V gene TRBV7-9; 8 bases map to TRBD1. This TCR was recovered from a man aged 60 to 75 with acute or convalescent COVID-19. The CDR3 reads CASSQRTGSADTQYF. The DNA for the CDR3 is TGTGCCAGCAGCCAAAGGACAGGGAGTGCAGATACGCAGTATTTT.